This TCR beta chain stems from a study of CXCR3-negative and CXCR3-positive naive CD8 T cells. Study-level points and caveats: Greater hydrophobicity was found in TRB CDR3s of CXCR3-positive naive cells than of CXCR3-negative naive cells.

UMI-labeled 5' RACE TRB cDNA libraries were prepared from the cells. TCRdb derives one entry per CDR3 protein from the 5' RACE reads, leaving out DNA. The specimen's table records about 120,000 distinct CDR3 sequences. A remark on this clonotype: Its target is not known.

The CDR3 loop spans 12 amino acids. Germline loops: CDR1 SEHNR, CDR2 FQNEAQ (reference sequence). The sequenced sample was naive CXCR3+ CD8+ T cells from blood. Subset indicated: CD45RO-CCR7+CD27+CD95- naive CD8+ T cells expressing CXCR3 (TNR3+). The receptor was derived from a human donor in good health. Some clones in this sample may be carry-over from other donors' samples. The chain links TRBV7-9 to TRBJ2-7. The chain's CDR3 is CASSLNLYEQYF.